Given below is one T cell receptor beta chain in context. Its antigen is unknown. Sorting from PBMCs produced CD4+ and CD8+ T cells. These data belong to a study of CD8+ T cells in alopecia areata. Study-wide findings and caveats: Normal scalp showed lower clonality than lesional scalp, especially alopecia totalis/universalis. Sequencing of scalp samples also includes resident alphabeta T cells from normal skin. Relative to mice, TCR sharing across patients was less clear, a difference possibly HLA-related.

Sequencing relied on a cDNA template that was reverse transcribed from extracted RNA. The table came from immunoSEQ multiplex PCR; TCRdb's copy has only in-frame clones and leaves some out. The sample yields about 110,000 clones, approximately 60% seen once. V gave up 5 bases and J gave up 0 bases, with 14 bases separating them. Germline V lookup: CDR1 MNHEY, CDR2 SVGAGI. This CDR3 contains 15 residues. The V and J genes are TRBV6-5 and TRBJ2-7, with D unclear. This clonotype was sampled from a human donor in good health. Sequencing was carried out using CD8+ T cells sorted from blood. The CDR3 spells CASSPGQYSSYEQYF. The CDR3 DNA reads as TGTGCCAGCAGTCCCGGGCAGTATAGCTCCTACGAGCAGTACTTC.